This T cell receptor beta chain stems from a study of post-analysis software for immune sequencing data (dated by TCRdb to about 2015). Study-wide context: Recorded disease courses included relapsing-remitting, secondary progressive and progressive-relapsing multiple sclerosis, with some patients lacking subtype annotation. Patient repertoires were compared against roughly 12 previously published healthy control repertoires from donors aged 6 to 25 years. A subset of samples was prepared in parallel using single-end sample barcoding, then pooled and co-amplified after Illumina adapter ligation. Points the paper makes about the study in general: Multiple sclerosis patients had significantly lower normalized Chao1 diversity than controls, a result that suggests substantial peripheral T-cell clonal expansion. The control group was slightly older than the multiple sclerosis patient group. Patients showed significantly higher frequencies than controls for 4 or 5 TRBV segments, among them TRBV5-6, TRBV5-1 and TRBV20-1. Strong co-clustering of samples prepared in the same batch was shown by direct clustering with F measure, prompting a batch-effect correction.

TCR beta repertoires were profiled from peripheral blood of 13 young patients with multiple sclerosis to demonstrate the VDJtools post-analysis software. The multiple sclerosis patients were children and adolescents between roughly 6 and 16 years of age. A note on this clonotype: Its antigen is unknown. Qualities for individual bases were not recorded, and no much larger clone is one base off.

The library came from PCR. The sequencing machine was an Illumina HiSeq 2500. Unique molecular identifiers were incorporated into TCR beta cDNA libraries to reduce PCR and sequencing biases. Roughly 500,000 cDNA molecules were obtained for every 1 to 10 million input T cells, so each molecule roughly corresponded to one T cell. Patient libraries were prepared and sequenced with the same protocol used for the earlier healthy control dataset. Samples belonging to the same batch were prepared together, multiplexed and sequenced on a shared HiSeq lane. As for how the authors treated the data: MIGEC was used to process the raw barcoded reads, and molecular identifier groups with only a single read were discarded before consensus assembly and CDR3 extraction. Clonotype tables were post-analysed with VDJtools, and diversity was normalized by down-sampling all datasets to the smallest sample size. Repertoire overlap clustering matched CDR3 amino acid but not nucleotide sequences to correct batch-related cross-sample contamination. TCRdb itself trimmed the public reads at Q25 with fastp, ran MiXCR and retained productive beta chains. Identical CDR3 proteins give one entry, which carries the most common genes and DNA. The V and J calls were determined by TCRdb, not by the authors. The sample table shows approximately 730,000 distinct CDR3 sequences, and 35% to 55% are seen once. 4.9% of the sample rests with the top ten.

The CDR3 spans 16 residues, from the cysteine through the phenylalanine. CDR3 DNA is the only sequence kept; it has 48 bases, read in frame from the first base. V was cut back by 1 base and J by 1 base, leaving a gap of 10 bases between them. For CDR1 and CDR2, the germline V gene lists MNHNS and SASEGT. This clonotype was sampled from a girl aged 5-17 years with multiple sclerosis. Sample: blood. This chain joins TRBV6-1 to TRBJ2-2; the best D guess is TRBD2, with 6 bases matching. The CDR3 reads CASSEVGGRNTGELFF. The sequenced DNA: TGTGCCAGCAGTGAAGTCGGGGGTCGGAACACCGGGGAGCTGTTTTTT.